The text below deals with one T cell receptor (beta chain). Its antigen is undetermined. Each sample provided at least 5.5 micrograms of extracted total RNA. These data come from a study of blood T cells in healthy people across ages. Study-wide points: As age increased, TCR beta diversity per million T cells fell in a roughly linear fashion.

Combining a sample-barcoded 5' primer with a J-beta primer mix, a second PCR ran for 7 to 11 cycles. Each CDR3 protein gets one entry after TCRdb re-called the 5' RACE reads with MiXCR. The data hold about 650,000 distinct CDR3 sequences, with more than 45% observed a single time. CDR1 MDHEN and CDR2 SYDVKM come from the germline V gene. The CDR3 sequence is 16 residues long. The V end was cut by 3 bases, the J end by 4 bases, with 17 bases between. This clonotype was obtained from an elderly woman in good health. The source material was blood. The V and J genes are TRBV28 and TRBJ2-3; D perhaps matches TRBD2 (5 bases). The CDR3 nucleotides are TGTGCCAGCAGTTTTCGCAGAGGGCTTGGGGCAGATACGCAGTATTTT. Translated: CASSFRRGLGADTQYF.